The 10 T cell receptor beta chains below were found in one sample sequenced in a study of T cells in Graves' hyperthyroidism and ophthalmopathy. Researchers took RNA transcripts and amplified the TCR beta CDR3 regions from them. HTBI primers were used for first-round RT-PCR of the TCR CDR3. TCRdb passed the multiplex PCR reads through MiXCR, listing each CDR3 protein once. Among 250,000 to 350,000 distinct CDR3 sequences, around 15% were seen once, and the ten largest hold over 45%. The sequencing sample was made of blood. The receptors originated from a woman aged 55-70 years with Graves' ophthalmopathy.

This clonotype was seen ten or more times. The genes are TRBV4-2 and TRBJ2-5; D is unresolved. This CDR3 has 15 residues. Between the trimmed V and J ends, which lost 1 base and 1 base, there was a span of 10 bases. Germline V gene data show CDR1 as LGHNA and CDR2 as YNFKEQ. The DNA for the CDR3 is TGTGCCAGCAGCCAAGGTAGCATCCTCCAAGAGACCCAGTACTTC. Translating it yields CASSQGSILQETQYF.

As regards this clonotype: A read error is possible here, since a much larger clone lies one base away. The limits of the CDR3 on the DNA are not certain, so only TCRdb's listed CDR3 is given. V gene TRBV12-3 or TRBV12-4 combines with J gene TRBJ1-4; the D call of TRBD1 is as the table states it, not checked on the DNA. The CDR3 spans 15 amino acids, including both terminal residues. CDR3 loop: CASSRFGDGNEKLLF.

This clonotype was picked up a small number of times. The V and J genes are TRBV11-2 and TRBJ1-6; the match to TRBD1 covers 7 bases. Trimming at V came to 0 bases and at J to 8 bases, leaving 16 bases not matched to a gene. The CDR3 runs to 19 residues. CDR1 is SGHAT, CDR2 FQNNGV, per germline. DNA for the CDR3: TGTGCCAGCAGCTTAGATCGGGCAGGGGGGCGCGGATATCATTCACCCCTCCACTTT. This encodes CASSLDRAGGRGYHSPLHF.

This clonotype has a count of ten or more. The chain recombines TRBV7-9 with TRBJ2-1, with 9 bases aligning to TRBD1. Germline lookup yields CDR1 SEHNR and CDR2 FQNEAQ (reference sequence). The CDR3 spans 16 residues. The J segment lost 1 base and the V segment lost 4 bases, leaving 5 bases of the junction unmatched. The chain's CDR3 is CASSYMDRGSYNEQFF. CDR3 DNA: TGTGCCAGCAGCTATATGGACAGGGGATCCTACAATGAGCAGTTCTTC.

The chain recombines TRBV20-1 with TRBJ2-3, with 9 bases identical to TRBD2. Looked up from germline, CDR1 is DFQATT and CDR2 is SNEGSKA (reference sequence). V trimming: 7 bases; J trimming: 5 bases; junction bases outside the gene matches: 13. The CDR3 extends over 15 amino acids. The CDR3 here is CSVKRAGGSGDTQYF. The CDR3 region has the DNA TGCAGTGTCAAGCGGGCGGGAGGGTCGGGAGATACGCAGTATTTT.

This clonotype showed up many times. The J gene is TRBJ2-5, the V gene TRBV7-2; D is uncertain. V lost 7 bases and J lost 1, with 10 bases in between. Germline loops: CDR1 SGHTA, CDR2 FQGNSA. The CDR3 has 13 amino acids. This CDR3 reads CASTAQSQETQYF. CDR3 bases: TGTGCCAGCACCGCCCAGAGCCAAGAGACCCAGTACTTC. The variable domain in full, completed from reference TRBV7-2 and TRBJ2-5, reads GAGVSQSPSNKVTEKGKDVELRCDPISGHTALYWYRQSLGQGLEFLIYFQGNSAPDKSGLPSDRFSAERTGGSVSTLTIQRTQQEDSAVYLCASTAQSQETQYFGPGTRLLVL.

The sample holds a few counts of this clonotype. The chain uses TRBV12-3 or TRBV12-4 and TRBJ2-6, with D possibly TRBD2 on 5 matching bases. The CDR3 loop spans 15 amino acids. Trimming pared 6 bases from V and 1 base from J, leaving 10 bases between. CDR3 sequence: CASSVRGSGANVLTF. CDR3 DNA sequence: TGTGCCAGCAGCGTACGGGGATCTGGGGCCAACGTCCTGACTTTC.

This chain uses TRBV5-1 with TRBJ2-2; 9 bases are shared with TRBD1. J gave up 5 bases and V 4 bases, and 12 bases lay outside the gene matches. The CDR3 runs to 17 residues. Germline V gives CDR1 SGHRS, CDR2 YFSETQ. The DNA of the CDR3 is TGCGCCAGCAGCGACCCGGGACAGGGTTTTGGGACCGGGGAGCTGTTTTTT. Amino acids: CASSDPGQGFGTGELFF. Supplemented by reference TRBV5-1 and TRBJ2-2, the full variable domain reads KAGVTQTPRYLIKTRGQQVTLSCSPISGHRSVSWYQQTPGQGLQFLFEYFSETQRNKGNFPGRFSGRQFSNSRSEMNVSTLELGDSALYLCASSDPGQGFGTGELFFGEGSRLTVL.

In its sample, this clonotype was seen many times. The chain combines TRBV27 with TRBJ2-7; 13 nucleotides align to TRBD2. Unmatched junction bases numbered 21, after V lost 6 bases and J lost 4 bases. Germline CDR1 is MNHEY and CDR2 is SMNVEV (reference sequence). There are 20 residues in the CDR3. This chain's CDR3 is CASSHNRIGYGTSGTYEQYF. Here the CDR3 DNA reads TGTGCCAGCAGCCATAATAGGATTGGATATGGGACTAGCGGGACGTACGAGCAGTACTTC.

This clonotype turned up a few times. The rearrangement uses TRBV7-2 and TRBJ2-5; the D gene is possibly TRBD2 (6 bases). The CDR3 contains 13 residues. The V and J ends lost 2 bases and 6 bases respectively, with 10 bases between them. The V gene's germline CDR1 is SGHTA and CDR2 FQGNSA. Written as DNA, the CDR3 is TGTGCCAGCAGCTTATGGGGGGAAAAGACCCAGTACTTC. Protein product: CASSLWGEKTQYF. Supplemented by reference TRBV7-2 and TRBJ2-5, the full variable domain reads GAGVSQSPSNKVTEKGKDVELRCDPISGHTALYWYRQSLGQGLEFLIYFQGNSAPDKSGLPSDRFSAERTGGSVSTLTIQRTQQEDSAVYLCASSLWGEKTQYFGPGTRLLVL.